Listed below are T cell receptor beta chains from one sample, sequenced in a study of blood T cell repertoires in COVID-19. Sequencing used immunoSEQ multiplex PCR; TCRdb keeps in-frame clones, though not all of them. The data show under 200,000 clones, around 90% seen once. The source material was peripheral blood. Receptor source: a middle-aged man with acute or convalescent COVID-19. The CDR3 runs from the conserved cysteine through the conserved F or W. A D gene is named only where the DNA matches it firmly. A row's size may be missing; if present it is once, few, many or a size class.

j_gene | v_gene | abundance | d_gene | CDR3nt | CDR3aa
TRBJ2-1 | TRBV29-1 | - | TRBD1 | TGCAGCGTTCAAGGGACAGCCGTTTCCTACAATGAGCAGTTCTTC | CSVQGTAVSYNEQFF
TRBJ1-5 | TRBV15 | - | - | TGTGCCACCAGCAGAGGAGGACTCAACCAGCATTTT | CATSRGGLNQHF
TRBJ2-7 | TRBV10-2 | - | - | TGCGCCAGCAGTGAGTCGACATACGAGCAGTACTTC | CASSESTYEQYF
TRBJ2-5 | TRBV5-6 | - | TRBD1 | TGTGCCAGCACCTTGACAGGGGTAGAGACCCAGTACTTC | CASTLTGVETQYF
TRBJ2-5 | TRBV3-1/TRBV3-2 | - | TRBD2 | TGTGCCAGCAGCCTTACTCTAGCGGGAACAGAGACCCAGTACTTC | CASSLTLAGTETQYF
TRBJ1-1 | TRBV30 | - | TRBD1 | TGTGCCTGGAGTGTAGACAGGGTTGGTACTGAAGCTTTCTTT | CAWSVDRVGTEAFF
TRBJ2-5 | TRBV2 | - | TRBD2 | TGTGCCAGCAGTGTATCCGGGGGGGAGGAGACCCAGTACTTC | CASSVSGGEETQYF
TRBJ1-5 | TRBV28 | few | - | TGTGCCAGCAGTGGGGCCCTAAGAGGTCAGCCCCAGCATTTT | CASSGALRGQPQHF
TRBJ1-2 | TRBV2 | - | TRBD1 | TGTGCCAGTCTAAGGGACAGGCTCAACTATGGCTACACCTTC | CASLRDRLNYGYTF
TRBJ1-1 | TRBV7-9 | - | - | TGTGCCAGCAGCTTAGCGGGGGCCGGCGCCGAGGAAGCTTTCTTT | CASSLAGAGAEEAFF